The T cell receptor (beta chain) described here comes from a study of cytomegalovirus exposure and HLA in healthy donors. Study outcomes and limitations: Later on, an analysis tied 15,000 to 20,000 TCR beta sequences to HLA alleles at 0.05 false discovery rate.

As concerns this clone: Antigen: not known.

Primers: 60 Vbeta forward and 13 Jbeta reverse. Repertoires were generated with immunoSEQ multiplex PCR, while TCRdb's copy carries only in-frame clones and drops some. The table includes over 200,000 clones, over 75% detected once. Trimming pared 4 bases from V and 7 bases from J, leaving 14 bases between. Germline V gives CDR1 MDHEN, CDR2 SYDVKM. This CDR3 comprises 15 residues. V and J are TRBV28 and TRBJ1-6; D might be TRBD1 (5 bases). The sequencing sample was made of PBMCs. This sequence was found in a human donor in good health. The CDR3 protein is CASSSGGAGNSPLHF. Written as DNA, the CDR3 is TGTGCCAGCAGTTCCGGAGGGGCGGGAAATTCACCCCTCCACTTT.